The clone carrying this T cell receptor beta chain came up once. These data are taken from a study of cytomegalovirus exposure and HLA in healthy donors. With 60 Vbeta and 13 Jbeta primers, the PCR was carried out. The assay was immunoSEQ multiplex PCR, and TCRdb's table has in-frame clones only and misses some. Of 120,000 or so clones in the sample, less than 80% were seen once. With 5 bases removed from V and 0 bases from J, the gap between germline ends came to 2 bases. CDR3 length equals 12 residues. Germline V gene lookup returns CDR1 SGHAT and CDR2 FQNNGV. This sequence was found in a woman aged 50 to 60 in good health and CMV-seronegative. Material: PBMCs. The chain has TRBV11-2 and TRBJ1-3; D is unresolved. CDR3 in DNA: TGTGCCAGCAGCCTCTCTGGAAACACCATATATTTT. It is translated as CASSLSGNTIYF.